A selection of T cell receptor beta chains follows, all from one sample in a study of OX40 agonist ivuxolimab in advanced cancers. Sequenced by immunoSEQ multiplex PCR; TCRdb stores in-frame clones only, minus some. The profile shows about 25,000 clones, about 86% of them singletons. Sequenced material: CD4+ or CD8+ T cells sorted from blood, taken in a trial of the OX40 agonist ivuxolimab. The receptors were sampled from an adult with an advanced solid tumor such as melanoma, head and neck, liver or kidney cancer. The CDR3 runs from the conserved cysteine through the conserved F or W. D genes are given only for firm matches. Rows give clone size only sometimes, using once, few, many, or a class for an expanded clone.

>TRBV5-6|14|.|TRBJ2-2|medium-sized
TGTGCCGCCAGGGAATTCCGGAACACCGGGGAGCTGTTTTTT
CAAREFRNTGELFF
>TRBV27|13|TRBD2|TRBJ2-2|.
TGTGCCACCCAAGCTAGCGGGTTCGGGGAGCTGTTTTTT
CATQASGFGELFF
>TRBV30|11|.|TRBJ1-1|.
TGTGCCTGGATAGCCCCCTCCAGAGCTTTCTTT
CAWIAPSRAFF
>TRBV9|13|.|TRBJ2-7|.
TGTGCCAGCAGCGTAGCTATAGGCTACGAGCAGTACTTC
CASSVAIGYEQYF
>TRBV5-6|12|TRBD1|TRBJ1-5|.
TGTGCCAGCAGTTCAGGGGGCTTGTCCCAGCATTTT
CASSSGGLSQHF
>TRBV5-6|16|.|TRBJ1-1|.
TGTGCCAGCAGCATGGGGGAACAGGGAAGATACACTGAAGCTTTCTTT
CASSMGEQGRYTEAFF
>TRBV29-1|14|TRBD1|TRBJ2-1|.
TGCAGCGGCGAAGACAGGGGGGGGTGGAATGAGCAGTTCTTC
CSGEDRGGWNEQFF
>TRBV28|11|.|TRBJ1-6|.
TGTGCCAGCAGCCACGTCCCACCCCTCCACTTT
CASSHVPPLHF
>TRBV5-1|11|.|TRBJ2-2|.
TGCGCCAGCCAAATCACCGGGGAGCTGTTTTTT
CASQITGELFF
>TRBV6-6|13|.|TRBJ1-1|.
TGTGCCAGCAGTTACGGGGGTCGAACTGAAGCTTTCTTT
CASSYGGRTEAFF
>TRBV7-2|15|.|TRBJ1-6|.
TGTGCCAGCAGCTTGCGGGACGGCCAGAAGTCACCCCTCCACTTT
CASSLRDGQKSPLHF
>TRBV19|14|TRBD1|TRBJ2-2|medium-sized
TGTGCCAGTAGACCCGGACAGGGGGTAGGGGAGCTGTTTTTT
CASRPGQGVGELFF
>TRBV19|14|.|TRBJ1-4|.
TGTGCCAGTAGCGCCAGAGGGGGTATCGAAAAACTGTTTTTT
CASSARGGIEKLFF
>TRBV19|16|TRBD2|TRBJ2-7|.
TGTGCCAGTAGTATAGCAAGCGGGAGGACGGCCTACGAGCAGTACTTC
CASSIASGRTAYEQYF
>TRBV27|16|.|TRBJ1-2|.
TGTGCCAGCAGTTTACAGCCAGGAGGCCCACTGGGTGGCTACACCTTC
CASSLQPGGPLGGYTF
>TRBV7-6|18|TRBD2|TRBJ2-2|.
TGTGCCAGCAGCTTAATAGGACTAGCGGGAGAAAAGGCCGGGGAGCTGTTTTTT
CASSLIGLAGEKAGELFF
>TRBV7-9|12|.|TRBJ1-1|many
TGTGCCAGCAGCTTATACGGGGCTGAAGCTTTCTTT
CASSLYGAEAFF
>TRBV27|14|TRBD2|TRBJ2-7|many
TGTGCCAGCAACTATAGCGGGAGTACCTACGAGCAGTACTTC
CASNYSGSTYEQYF
>TRBV5-8|14|.|TRBJ2-1|.
TGTGCCAGCCTCATTCTGGATATGTACAATGAGCAGTTCTTC
CASLILDMYNEQFF
>TRBV27|16|.|TRBJ1-2|few
TGTGCCAGCAGTTATGGGGGGGGGACACCTAACTATGGCTACACCTTC
CASSYGGGTPNYGYTF
>TRBV27|13|.|TRBJ1-2|.
TGTGCCAGCAGTTTCGGACAAGGATATGGCTACACCTTC
CASSFGQGYGYTF
>TRBV11-1|13|.|TRBJ2-7|.
TGTGCCAGCAGCTTAGCTTCAACCTACGAGCAGTACTTC
CASSLASTYEQYF
>TRBV4-1|12|.|TRBJ1-1|few
TGCGCCAGCAGCCAAGCCGCTACTGAAGCTTTCTTT
CASSQAATEAFF
>TRBV6-1|13|.|TRBJ1-3|.
TGTGCCAGCAGTTATGGATCGGCCAACACCATATATTTT
CASSYGSANTIYF
>TRBV15|14|TRBD1|TRBJ2-7|.
TGTGCCACCAGCTTCCGGGACAGGGGCTACGAGCAGTACTTC
CATSFRDRGYEQYF
>TRBV30|14|.|TRBJ1-2|.
TGTGCCTGGAGTGTGTTGGAGGGAGATTGGGGCTACACCTTC
CAWSVLEGDWGYTF
>TRBV19|15|.|TRBJ1-1|.
TGTGCCAGTAGTATAGTACAAGCAGTGAACACTGAAGCTTTCTTT
CASSIVQAVNTEAFF
>TRBV7-2|13|.|TRBJ1-3|once
TGTGCCAGCAGCTTAATTAATGGAAACACCATATATTTT
CASSLINGNTIYF
>TRBV27|14|.|TRBJ2-2|.
TGTGCCAGCAGTTTAGGGGATACCACCGGGGAGCTGTTTTTT
CASSLGDTTGELFF
>TRBV6-5|16|TRBD1|TRBJ2-7|.
TGTGCCAGCAGTTCCCAGTACCGGGACAGGCCCTACGAGCAGTACTTC
CASSSQYRDRPYEQYF
>TRBV28|12|.|TRBJ2-7|.
TGTGCCAGCAGTTTATACGCCGGCGAGCAGTACTTC
CASSLYAGEQYF
>TRBV30|14|.|TRBJ1-2|.
TGTGCCTGGAGTTATCCAGAAGCTAACTATGGCTACACCTTC
CAWSYPEANYGYTF
>TRBV6-5|16|.|TRBJ2-1|.
TGTGCCAGCAGTTACACGGGGCCATGGGGCTACAATGAGCAGTTCTTC
CASSYTGPWGYNEQFF
>TRBV5-5|13|.|TRBJ1-1|.
TGTGCCAGCAGCCACTGGACAGACACTGAAGCTTTCTTT
CASSHWTDTEAFF
>TRBV7-3|15|.|TRBJ1-2|.
TGTGCCAGCAGCTTAGAGCTTACCGGGATCTATGGCTACACCTTC
CASSLELTGIYGYTF
>TRBV5-6|14|.|TRBJ2-7|.
TGTGCCAGCAGCCCGGGATCAAGGATCTACGAGCAGTACTTC
CASSPGSRIYEQYF
>TRBV7-8|17|TRBD1|TRBJ2-7|once
TGTGCCAGCAGCGCCTTAGAAGGACAGGGGTGGAAGTACGAGCAGTACTTC
CASSALEGQGWKYEQYF
>TRBV11-2|16|.|TRBJ2-3|.
TGTGCCAGCAGCTTAGAGTATGGGGCCAACACAGATACGCAGTATTTT
CASSLEYGANTDTQYF
>TRBV2|13|.|TRBJ2-7|.
TGTGCCAGCACCAACGGCGGTTCCTACGAGCAGTACTTC
CASTNGGSYEQYF
>TRBV10-3|13|TRBD1|TRBJ2-7|.
TGTGCCACCTTAGTCCGGGACAGCTACGAGCAGTACTTC
CATLVRDSYEQYF
>TRBV9|12|.|TRBJ1-1|.
TGTGCCAGCAGCGTAGCAACGGGTGAAGCTTTCTTT
CASSVATGEAFF
>TRBV6-1|14|.|TRBJ2-7|many
TGTGCCAGCAGTGCGCTAGAGGAATCCTACGAGCAGTACTTC
CASSALEESYEQYF
>TRBV6-6|10|.|TRBJ2-2|once
TGTGCCAGCAGAGACGGGGAGCTGTTTTTT
CASRDGELFF
>TRBV19|15|.|TRBJ2-6|once
TGTGCCAGTAGTATTCTTACCTCTGGGGCCAACGTCCTGACTTTC
CASSILTSGANVLTF
>TRBV6-4|13|.|TRBJ2-2|.
TGTGCCAGCAGTCCGGGGGGCGCCGGGGAGCTGTTTTTT
CASSPGGAGELFF
>TRBV27|15|TRBD1|TRBJ1-5|.
TGTGCCAGCAGTCCTCGGACAGGGAACAATCAGCCCCAGCATTTT
CASSPRTGNNQPQHF
>TRBV27|11|.|TRBJ2-7|few
TGTGCCACCCAGAGGGGCGGCGAGCAGTACTTC
CATQRGGEQYF
>TRBV6-5|15|TRBD1|TRBJ2-7|.
TGTGCCAGCAGTTACTCGAACACAGGGGGCTCCGAGCAGTACTTC
CASSYSNTGGSEQYF
>TRBV7-9|16|TRBD1|TRBJ2-2|.
TGTGCCAGCAGCTTAGCCAGGACAGGCTGGACCGGGGAGCTGTTTTTT
CASSLARTGWTGELFF
>TRBV28|16|.|TRBJ1-2|.
TGTGCCAGCAGGGCCTCGGGGCAGTCAGCTTTCTATGGCTACACCTTC
CASRASGQSAFYGYTF
>TRBV9|14|TRBD1|TRBJ2-5|.
TGTGCCAGCAGCCCTGGGACAGGAGTCGAGACCCAGTACTTC
CASSPGTGVETQYF
>TRBV7-6|13|.|TRBJ2-1|many
TGTGCCAGCAGTTCAGGGCTGTACAATGAGCAGTTCTTC
CASSSGLYNEQFF
>TRBV14|15|TRBD2|TRBJ2-7|.
TGTGCCAGCAGCCAAGCTCTAGCGGAGAACTACGAGCAGTACTTC
CASSQALAENYEQYF